The source of this TCR beta chain is a study of human T cells and chemical hapten exposure. Across the study: Skin on the upper inner arm, roughly 2 cm by roughly 2 cm in size, was sensitized with 2% DPC. Patch tests put 0.01% DPC on the upper back, and the results were checked at 6 days. Notes on the study in general: Following DPC sensitization, TCRs present above 1 in 1000 frequency showed no change. There was a positive correlation between PT1 expanded TCR counts and patch test score.

There are 13 residues in the CDR3. V shed 6 bases and J 8 bases; nucleotides not matched to a gene: 11. The germline gives CDR1 SQVTM, CDR2 ANQGSEA. A remark on this clonotype: Its antigen remains unknown.

Time point denoted: patch test 1, 2 weeks after DPC sensitization. The sample's treatment: therapeutic diphenylcyclopropenone sensitization with weekly scalp DPC. TCRdb analysed the RACE reads with MiXCR anew, one entry per CDR3 protein. The table records around 69,000 distinct CDR3 sequences, roughly 9.2% of them present only once. This TCR was sampled from a woman aged 40 to 50 with alopecia areata. Some clones in this sample may be carry-over from other donors' samples. Sequenced here: whole blood, sampled in connection with sensitization to the hapten diphenylcyclopropenone (DPC). The chain recombines TRBV29-1 with TRBJ1-2; TRBD1 matches 8 bases. This CDR3 reads CSVPRQGPEGYTF. In DNA form, the CDR3 reads TGCAGCGTACCCAGACAGGGGCCGGAGGGCTACACCTTC.